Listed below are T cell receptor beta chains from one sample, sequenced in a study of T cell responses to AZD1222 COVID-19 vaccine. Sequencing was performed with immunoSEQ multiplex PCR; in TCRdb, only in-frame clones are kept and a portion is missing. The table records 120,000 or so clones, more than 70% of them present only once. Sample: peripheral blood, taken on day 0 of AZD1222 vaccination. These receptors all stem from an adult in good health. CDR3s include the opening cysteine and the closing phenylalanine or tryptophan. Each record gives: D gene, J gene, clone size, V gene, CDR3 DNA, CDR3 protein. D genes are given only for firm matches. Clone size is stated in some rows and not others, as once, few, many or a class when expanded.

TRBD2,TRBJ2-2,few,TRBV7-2,TGTGCCAGCAGCGCTATGACTAGCGGCCTGTCCGGGGAGCTGTTTTTT,CASSAMTSGLSGELFF
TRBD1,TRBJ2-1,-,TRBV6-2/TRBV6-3,TGTGCCAGCAGTCCGACCCGGACAGGGATTTACAATGAGCAGTTCTTC,CASSPTRTGIYNEQFF
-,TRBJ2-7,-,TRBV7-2,TGTGCCAGCAGCTTAAACCTGCCGTACGAGCAGTACTTC,CASSLNLPYEQYF
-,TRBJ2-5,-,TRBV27,TGTGCCAGCAGTACAATTAGGTTGGAGACCCAGTACTTC,CASSTIRLETQYF
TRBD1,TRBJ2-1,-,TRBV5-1,TGCGCCAGCAGCGGAGGACAGGGACTCTACAATGAGCAGTTCTTC,CASSGGQGLYNEQFF
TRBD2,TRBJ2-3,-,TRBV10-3,TGTGCCATCAGGAAGGAACCGAGCGGGAGCAGCACAGATACGCAGTATTTT,CAIRKEPSGSSTDTQYF
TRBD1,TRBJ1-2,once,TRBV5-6,TGTGCCAGCGGCAGGGGGCGCAGCTATGGCTACACCTTC,CASGRGRSYGYTF
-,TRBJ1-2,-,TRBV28,TGTGCCAGCAGTCTTAATAACTATGGCTACACCTTC,CASSLNNYGYTF
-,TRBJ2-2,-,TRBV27,TGTGCCAGCAGTTCCAGGGTTTCGGGCACCGGGGAGCTGTTTTTT,CASSSRVSGTGELFF
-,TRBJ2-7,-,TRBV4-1,TGCGCCAGCAGCCAAGACCGTCTGGCCTACGAGCAGTACTTC,CASSQDRLAYEQYF